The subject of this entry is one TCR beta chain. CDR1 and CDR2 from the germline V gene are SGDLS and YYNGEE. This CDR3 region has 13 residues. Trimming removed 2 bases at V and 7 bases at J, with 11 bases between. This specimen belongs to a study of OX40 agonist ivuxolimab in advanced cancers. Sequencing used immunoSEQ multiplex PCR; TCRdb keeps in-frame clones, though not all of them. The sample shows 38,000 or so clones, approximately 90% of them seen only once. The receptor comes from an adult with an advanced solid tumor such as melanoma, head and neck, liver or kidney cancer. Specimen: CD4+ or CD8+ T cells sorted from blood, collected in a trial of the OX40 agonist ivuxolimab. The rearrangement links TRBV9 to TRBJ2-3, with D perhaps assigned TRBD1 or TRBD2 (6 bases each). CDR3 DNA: TGTGCCAGCAGCGTCCAGGGGAGGAATACGCAGTATTTT. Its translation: CASSVQGRNTQYF.